The 14 T cell receptor beta chains in this list originate from one sample, sequenced in a study of blood T cell repertoires in COVID-19. Method: immunoSEQ multiplex PCR; TCRdb's copy keeps in-frame clones and lacks some. The profile shows around 130,000 clones, about 80% of them singletons. Sequencing was carried out using peripheral blood. All receptors derive from a woman aged 55-69 years with acute or convalescent COVID-19.

This chain connects TRBV28 to TRBJ1-4, with D perhaps TRBD1 (6 bases). Germline CDR1 and CDR2: MDHEN and SYDVKM. This CDR3 contains 15 residues. V was shortened by 4 bases and J by 3 bases, with 12 bases between the two germline ends. The CDR3 DNA sequence: TGTGCCAGCAGTTATACAGGGCACGCTAATGAAAAACTGTTTTTT. It translates to CASSYTGHANEKLFF.

V gene TRBV7-9 combines with J gene TRBJ2-1; 9 bases agree with TRBD1. Germline V gene data show CDR1 as SEHNR and CDR2 as FQNEAQ (reference sequence). The J segment lost 5 bases and the V segment lost 5 bases, leaving 7 bases of the junction unmatched. This CDR3 is built from 15 residues. The CDR3 nucleotides are TGTGCCAGCAGCATCAGGACAGGGGTGGACAATGAGCAGTTCTTC. Translated, it gives CASSIRTGVDNEQFF.

The table lists this clone with a count of one. V is TRBV2 and J is TRBJ1-6, with 9 nucleotides matching TRBD1. Germline CDR1 is SNHLY and CDR2 is FYNNEI. V lost 4 bases and J lost 7; bases outside the gene matches: 8. CDR3 length: 16 residues. The DNA of the CDR3 is TGTGCCAGCAGTGCCCTCGGGACAGGGACAAATTCACCCCTCCACTTT. This encodes CASSALGTGTNSPLHF.

This clone occurred once. The chain combines TRBV5-1 with TRBJ1-2, with 9 bases lining up with TRBD1. The germline V gene encodes CDR1 SGHRS and CDR2 YFSETQ. V lost 3 bases, J lost 6 bases, and 6 bases stayed unmatched. The CDR3 length is 14 residues. The CDR3 DNA follows: TGCGCCAGCAGCTGGGGACAGGGTTCGAATGGCTACACCTTC. Encoded protein: CASSWGQGSNGYTF.

Comments on this clone: The sample contains more than one DNA sequence encoding this CDR3. The genes are TRBV12-3 or TRBV12-4 and TRBJ1-5; no firm D call. The length of the CDR3 is 13 residues. V was cut by 2 bases and J by 5 bases, with 7 bases left in between. The CDR3 is CASSLLRDQPQHF. In DNA, the CDR3 is TGTGCCAGCAGTTTACTCCGGGATCAGCCCCAGCATTTT.

The chain joins TRBV9 to TRBJ1-1, with 8 bases fitting TRBD1. V dropped 0 bases and J dropped 4; count of bases not matched to a gene: 5. The CDR3 runs 15 residues. Germline V gives CDR1 SGDLS, CDR2 YYNGEE. The CDR3 spells CASSVVGTGGTEAFF. DNA of the CDR3: TGTGCCAGCAGCGTAGTCGGGACAGGTGGCACTGAAGCTTTCTTT.

The chain links TRBV10-3 to TRBJ1-1; 7 bases align to TRBD1. Germline V gene data show CDR1 as ENHRY and CDR2 as SYGVKD. The CDR3 runs to 14 residues. The junction had 6 bases not matched to a gene; V was cut back by 7 bases and J by 1 base. The CDR3 DNA follows: TGTGCCATCACCATGGACAGGAGGAACACTGAAGCTTTCTTT. It translates to CAITMDRRNTEAFF.

The V and J genes are TRBV5-1 and TRBJ2-7; D may be TRBD1 (5 bases). The germline gives CDR1 SGHRS, CDR2 YFSETQ. This CDR3 spans 15 amino acids. V lost 4 bases and J lost 2, with 16 bases in between. CDR3 region: CASSPTHRSPYEQYF. In DNA, the CDR3 is TGCGCCAGCAGCCCGACGCACAGGTCCCCCTACGAGCAGTACTTC.

This clone was counted between two and nine times. J is TRBJ1-2 and V is TRBV2, with 8 bases matching TRBD1. V trimming: 6 bases; J trimming: 4 bases; junction bases outside the gene matches: 7. Per germline, CDR1 SNHLY and CDR2 FYNNEI. CDR3 length: 14 amino acids. The CDR3 DNA reads as TGTGCCAGCAGCGTCGGACAGGGAGTCTATGGCTACACCTTC. Translation: CASSVGQGVYGYTF.

This clone was picked up one time. The chain couples TRBV5-6 to TRBJ1-1; the match to TRBD1 covers 9 bases. This CDR3 has 15 amino acids. J was trimmed by 7 bases and V by 4 bases; bases with no gene match: 11. Per the germline V gene, CDR1 is SGHDT and CDR2 is YYEEEE. CDR3 DNA: TGTGCCAGCAGCCGCATGGGACAGGGACAATTTGAAGCTTTCTTT. Its translation is CASSRMGQGQFEAFF. Full variable domain (rest looked up from reference TRBV5-6 and TRBJ1-1): DAGVTQSPTHLIKTRGQQVTLRCSPKSGHDTVSWYQQALGQGPQFIFQYYEEEERQRGNFPDRFSGHQFPNYSSELNVNALLLGDSALYLCASSRMGQGQFEAFFGQGTRLTVV.

The gene calls are TRBV29-1 and TRBJ2-1; TRBD2 might be the D (6 bases). The CDR3 is 15 amino acids. The germline V and J ends were trimmed by 3 bases and 15 bases, with 27 bases remaining between them. The germline V gene encodes CDR1 SQVTM and CDR2 ANQGSEA. CDR3 sequence: CSVDDAGWRAETTFF. The CDR3 DNA reads TGCAGCGTTGATGATGCAGGGTGGAGGGCAGAGACGACGTTCTTC.

The chain recombines TRBV6-5 with TRBJ1-2; D may be TRBD1 (6 bases). V gave up 2 bases and J gave up 5 bases, with 18 bases separating them. From germline, CDR1 is MNHEY and CDR2 SVGAGI. This CDR3 has 16 amino acids. In nucleotides, the CDR3 is TGTGCCAGCAGTTACGGGGCAGGGGCTCTAATATATGGCTACACCTTC. Translated, it gives CASSYGAGALIYGYTF.

This chain links TRBV9 with TRBJ2-1, with TRBD2 matching over 8 bases. Germline V gene sequence: CDR1 SGDLS, CDR2 YYNGEE. This CDR3 spans 16 amino acids. V gave up 5 bases and J gave up 7 bases; unmatched junction bases: 14. The CDR3 reads CASRPGVAGGSNEQFF. The CDR3 DNA reads TGTGCCAGCAGACCCGGCGTTGCGGGGGGTTCAAATGAGCAGTTCTTC.

The V and J genes are TRBV19 and TRBJ2-1; 7 nucleotides agree with TRBD1. The CDR3 loop spans 15 amino acids. Germline CDR1 is LNHDA and CDR2 is SQIVND (reference sequence). The ends lost 3 bases at V and 7 bases at J; junction bases unmatched: 9. This chain's CDR3 is CASSIFTQGMNEQFF. CDR3 sequence (DNA): TGTGCCAGTAGTATTTTCACACAGGGGATGAATGAGCAGTTCTTC.